The 26 T cell receptor beta chains reported below all come from one sample, sequenced in a study of blood T cell repertoires in COVID-19. Using immunoSEQ multiplex PCR, the repertoire was profiled, and TCRdb retains in-frame clones only, with some absent. The data show about 240,000 clones, with roughly 80% seen just once and 4% to 5% held by the top ten. What was sequenced was peripheral blood. The receptors derive from a woman aged 70-85 years with acute or convalescent COVID-19.

The rearrangement joins TRBV28 to TRBJ1-2, with a weak D call TRBD1 (5 bases). The germline V gene encodes CDR1 MDHEN and CDR2 SYDVKM. V gave up 5 bases and J gave up 6 bases, with 7 bases separating them. The CDR3 is made up of 11 amino acids. The CDR3 is CASSLRDGYTF. CDR3 in DNA: TGTGCCAGCAGTCTCAGGGATGGCTACACCTTC.

The V and J genes are TRBV6-4 and TRBJ1-1; 9 nucleotides match TRBD1. This CDR3 is built from 15 residues. V gave up 6 bases and J gave up 4 bases; unmatched junction bases: 9. CDR1 and CDR2 (germline): MRHNA, SNTAGT. The CDR3 region has the DNA TGTGCCAGCAGATTACAGGGGGCAGGAGGCACTGAAGCTTTCTTT. Protein product: CASRLQGAGGTEAFF.

In its sample, this clone was seen once. The chain couples TRBV12-3 or TRBV12-4 to TRBJ1-1; 10 bases are a match to TRBD1. V shed 8 bases and J 3 bases; nucleotides not matched to a gene: 3. The CDR3 runs 13 residues. CDR3 DNA: TGTGCCAGCGACAGGGGGCCGGACACTGAAGCTTTCTTT. Translated, it gives CASDRGPDTEAFF.

This clone was seen only once. V usage is TRBV28 and J usage is TRBJ2-3; possibly TRBD2 for D (7 bases). The germline gives CDR1 MDHEN, CDR2 SYDVKM. V was trimmed by 2 bases and J by 3 bases, leaving 12 bases between them. This CDR3 spans 15 amino acids. CDR3 in DNA: TGTGCCAGCAGTTTAATCAGGGGAGGGACAGATACGCAGTATTTT. Its translation is CASSLIRGGTDTQYF.

The chain uses TRBV6-1 and TRBJ2-7; 7 bases are a match to TRBD2. The germline V gene encodes CDR1 MNHNS and CDR2 SASEGT. The trim removed 2 bases at V and 0 bases at J, leaving 4 bases unmatched. The CDR3 contains 15 residues. The CDR3, as DNA: TGTGCCAGCAGTGAACCCGGCGGGAGCTCCTACGAGCAGTACTTC. It translates to CASSEPGGSSYEQYF.

The sample holds one count of this clone. This chain connects TRBV5-4 to TRBJ2-2; maybe TRBD1 (5 bases). The CDR3 spans 15 residues. The germline gives CDR1 SGHNT, CDR2 YYREEE (reference sequence). The V end was cut by 0 bases, the J end by 6 bases, with 12 bases between. Written as DNA, the CDR3 is TGTGCCAGCAGCTTGGAACAGGAACCCCCCGGGGAGCTGTTTTTT. Translated, it gives CASSLEQEPPGELFF.

The chain joins TRBV7-6 to TRBJ2-1, with 11 bases identical to TRBD2. The CDR3 loop spans 17 amino acids. V dropped 5 bases and J dropped 3; count of bases not matched to a gene: 9. Germline V CDR1 and CDR2: SGHVS, FNYEAQ. Here the CDR3 reads CASSPPASGGHYNEQFF. The CDR3 nucleotides read TGTGCCAGCAGCCCCCCCGCTAGCGGGGGGCACTACAATGAGCAGTTCTTC.

This chain uses TRBV5-1 with TRBJ1-1; D gene ambiguous. Germline V lookup: CDR1 SGHRS, CDR2 YFSETQ. This CDR3 is 14 amino acids long. V was cut by 0 bases and J by 0 bases, with 6 bases left in between. As DNA, the CDR3 is TGCGCCAGCAGCTTGGCCGGGATGAACACTGAAGCTTTCTTT. Translation: CASSLAGMNTEAFF.

The chain is built from TRBV2 and TRBJ1-2, with 7 bases fitting TRBD1. CDR3 length: 13 residues. V lost 6 bases and J lost 3; bases outside the gene matches: 4. Germline V gives CDR1 SNHLY, CDR2 FYNNEI. The CDR3 DNA sequence: TGTGCCAGCAGCTCCGGGACAGACTATGGCTACACCTTC. It encodes CASSSGTDYGYTF.

CDR3 loop: CASSDPLAGGLAYNEQFF. The CDR3, as DNA: TGCGCCAGCAGTGACCCCCTAGCGGGGGGGCTCGCCTACAATGAGCAGTTCTTC. The gene calls are TRBV10-2 and TRBJ2-1; TRBD2 agrees at 12 bases. Trimming cost V 3 bases and J 2 bases; bases outside gene matches: 8. CDR1 is WSHSY and CDR2 is SAAADI in the germline V gene. The CDR3 loop spans 18 amino acids.

This clone was observed once. The chain employs TRBV29-1 and TRBJ2-5; D ambiguous. The CDR3 has 13 amino acids. Germline V gene lookup returns CDR1 SQVTM and CDR2 ANQGSEA. V was trimmed by 4 bases and J by 1 base, leaving 10 bases between them. The CDR3 DNA sequence: TGCAGCGTTGGTCGCGGTATCCAAGAGACCCAGTACTTC. It codes for CSVGRGIQETQYF.

The V and J genes are TRBV5-4 and TRBJ2-2, with 11 bases fitting TRBD2. V dropped 3 bases and J dropped 1; count of bases not matched to a gene: 2. Germline V gene sequence: CDR1 SGHNT, CDR2 YYREEE (reference sequence). The CDR3 has 16 amino acids. The CDR3 DNA follows: TGTGCCAGCAGCTCCACTAGCGGGGGGAACACCGGGGAGCTGTTTTTT. Its translation: CASSSTSGGNTGELFF.

The chain joins TRBV5-6 to TRBJ1-2; D is unresolved. Per the germline V gene, CDR1 is SGHDT and CDR2 is YYEEEE. The CDR3 spans 13 residues. V shed 3 bases and J shed 6 bases, with 12 bases lying between them. In DNA form, the CDR3 reads TGTGCCAGCAGCTGGGGAGAGAGGGATGGCTACACCTTC. The encoded protein is CASSWGERDGYTF. The complete variable domain, with remaining parts taken from reference TRBV5-6 and TRBJ1-2, reads DAGVTQSPTHLIKTRGQQVTLRCSPKSGHDTVSWYQQALGQGPQFIFQYYEEEERQRGNFPDRFSGHQFPNYSSELNVNALLLGDSALYLCASSWGERDGYTFGSGTRLTVV.

The chain is built from TRBV3-1 (or the pseudogene TRBV3-2) and TRBJ2-7, with 9 bases fitting TRBD1. This CDR3 is built from 15 residues. The V segment lost 4 bases and the J segment 2 bases; nucleotides outside the gene matches: 6. The V gene's germline CDR1 is LGHDT and CDR2 YNNKEL (reference sequence). The CDR3 loop reads CASSPGQGLPYEQYF. CDR3 sequence (DNA): TGTGCCAGCAGCCCCGGACAGGGGCTACCCTACGAGCAGTACTTC.

The chain joins TRBV4-3 to TRBJ2-1; 9 positions match TRBD1. The CDR3 is 16 residues long. The junction had 4 bases not matched to a gene; V was cut back by 0 bases and J by 4 bases. Looked up from germline, CDR1 is LGHNA and CDR2 is YSLEER. The CDR3 spells CASSQDDRGVYNEQFF. CDR3 coding DNA: TGCGCCAGCAGCCAAGATGACAGGGGGGTATACAATGAGCAGTTCTTC.

The V call is TRBV5-4, the J call TRBJ2-2, with TRBD2 identical over 10 bases. The germline gives CDR1 SGHNT, CDR2 YYREEE (reference sequence). V gave up 0 bases and J gave up 8 bases; unmatched junction bases: 4. The CDR3 is 15 amino acids. CDR3 sequence: CASSLGSSGGGELFF. CDR3 in DNA: TGTGCCAGCAGCTTGGGGTCTAGCGGGGGTGGGGAGCTGTTTTTT. Filled out from reference TRBV5-4 and TRBJ2-2, the complete variable domain reads ETGVTQSPTHLIKTRGQQVTLRCSSQSGHNTVSWYQQALGQGPQFIFQYYREEENGRGNFPPRFSGLQFPNYSSELNVNALELDDSALYLCASSLGSSGGGELFFGEGSRLTVL.

This clone has just a few counts. The chain employs TRBV15 and TRBJ1-1, with unresolved D. Per germline, CDR1 LNHNV and CDR2 YYDKDF (reference sequence). There are 13 residues in the CDR3. V shed 0 bases and J shed 7 bases, with 9 bases lying between them. Here the CDR3 DNA reads TGTGCCACCAGCAGAGATCTGGCGGATGAAGCTTTCTTT. It is translated as CATSRDLADEAFF.

The chain couples TRBV29-1 to TRBJ1-2; possibly TRBD1 for D (6 bases). Germline lookup yields CDR1 SQVTM and CDR2 ANQGSEA. The germline V and J ends were trimmed by 4 bases and 0 bases, with 9 bases remaining between them. The CDR3 has 13 residues. CDR3: CSVATGTNYGYTF. CDR3 nucleotides: TGCAGCGTTGCGACAGGTACTAACTATGGCTACACCTTC.

The chain joins TRBV2 to TRBJ1-2; D not resolved. Germline V lookup: CDR1 SNHLY, CDR2 FYNNEI. V shed 4 bases and J shed 9 bases, with 15 bases lying between them. The length of the CDR3 is 13 residues. The CDR3 here is CASSGSLPGSYTF. The CDR3 nucleotides are TGTGCCAGCAGTGGATCTCTCCCGGGGAGCTACACCTTC.

The J gene is TRBJ1-1, the V gene TRBV29-1; no clear D. The CDR3 has 12 amino acids. CDR1 and CDR2 from the germline V gene are SQVTM and ANQGSEA. Trimming left V 5 bases short and J 1 base short, with 8 bases between. CDR3 nucleotides: TGCAGCGTTCTGAGCCCGAACACTGAAGCTTTCTTT. Its translation: CSVLSPNTEAFF.

The chain carries TRBV11-3 and TRBJ2-2; 9 bases are a match to TRBD2. Per the germline V gene, CDR1 is SGHNT and CDR2 is YENEEA. CDR3 length: 16 residues. V was pared by 1 base and J by 4 bases, with 4 bases of the junction left unmatched. The CDR3 region has the DNA TGTGCCAGCAGCTTAGTAGCGGGGGAAGTCACCGGGGAGCTGTTTTTT. It is translated as CASSLVAGEVTGELFF.

The chain links TRBV7-8 to TRBJ1-1; the match to TRBD1 covers 7 bases. Unmatched junction bases numbered 6, after V lost 4 bases and J lost 4 bases. Germline lookup yields CDR1 SGHVS and CDR2 FQNEAQ. The CDR3 contains 14 residues. The DNA of the CDR3 is TGTGCCAGCAGCTCACTGACAGGGAGCACTGAAGCTTTCTTT. Translated: CASSSLTGSTEAFF.

The chain carries TRBV7-2 and TRBJ1-5; 8 bases fit TRBD1. V lost 3 bases, J lost 1 base, and 8 bases stayed unmatched. This CDR3 contains 17 residues. Germline CDR1 and CDR2: SGHTA and FQGNSA. CDR3 bases: TGTGCCAGCAGCTTTAGTTTCCAGGGGGCCAGCAATCAGCCCCAGCATTTT. It yields the protein CASSFSFQGASNQPQHF.

J is TRBJ1-1 and V is TRBV5-1; D is undetermined. Germline V gene data show CDR1 as SGHRS and CDR2 as YFSETQ. This CDR3 has 15 amino acids. Trimming shortened V by 0 bases and J by 4 bases, and 13 bases separated the two germline ends. The CDR3 loop reads CASSLGPVDGTEAFF. The CDR3, as DNA: TGCGCCAGCAGCTTGGGGCCCGTTGATGGCACTGAAGCTTTCTTT.

The rearrangement uses TRBV24-1 and TRBJ1-2; TRBD1 matches 7 bases. The CDR3 covers 14 residues. Per germline, CDR1 KGHDR and CDR2 SFDVKD. J lost 7 bases, V lost 3 bases, and 7 bases had no gene match. CDR3 in DNA: TGTGCCACCAGTGATATCGACAGGGTTGGTGGCTACACCTTC. Its protein product is CATSDIDRVGGYTF.

This clone appeared a few times. The V gene is TRBV6-1, the J gene TRBJ1-2; no firm D call. Trimming removed 1 base from V and 3 bases from J, with 12 bases in between. Germline CDR1 and CDR2: MNHNS and SASEGT. This CDR3 comprises 15 residues. Here the CDR3 reads CASSEGQLADYGYTF. DNA of the CDR3: TGTGCCAGCAGTGAAGGGCAGCTGGCGGACTATGGCTACACCTTC.